This T cell receptor (beta chain) came from a study of blood T cell repertoires in COVID-19. This clone was seen once. CDR1 is MNHEY and CDR2 is SMNVEV in the germline V gene (reference sequence). With V trimmed by 7 bases and J by 1 base, 7 bases remained unmatched. This CDR3 is 14 amino acids long. Generated by immunoSEQ multiplex PCR, the TCRdb table keeps only in-frame clones and is missing some. The table includes approximately 65,000 clones, around 80% detected once. The TCR sequence derives from a man older than 75 with acute or convalescent COVID-19. Sequences were obtained from peripheral blood. The rearrangement joins TRBV27 to TRBJ2-7; 7 nucleotides align to TRBD1. CDR3 nucleotides: TGTGCCAGCATGCAGACAGGGCCATCCTACGAGCAGTACTTC. This encodes CASMQTGPSYEQYF.